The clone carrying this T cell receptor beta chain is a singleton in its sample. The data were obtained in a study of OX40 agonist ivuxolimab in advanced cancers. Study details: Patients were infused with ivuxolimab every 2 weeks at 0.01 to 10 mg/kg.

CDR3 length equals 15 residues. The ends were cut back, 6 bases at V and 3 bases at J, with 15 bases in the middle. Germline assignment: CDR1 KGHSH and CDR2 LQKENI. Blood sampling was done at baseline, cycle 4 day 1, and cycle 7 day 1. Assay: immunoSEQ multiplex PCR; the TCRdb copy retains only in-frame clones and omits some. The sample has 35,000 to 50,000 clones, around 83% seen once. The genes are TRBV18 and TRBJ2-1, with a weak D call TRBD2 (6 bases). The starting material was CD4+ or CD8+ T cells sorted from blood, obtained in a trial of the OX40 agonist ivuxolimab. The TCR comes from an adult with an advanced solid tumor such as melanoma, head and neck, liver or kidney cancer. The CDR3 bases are TGTGCCAGCTCGCTAGCGACCCAACTCTACAATGAGCAGTTCTTC. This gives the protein CASSLATQLYNEQFF.